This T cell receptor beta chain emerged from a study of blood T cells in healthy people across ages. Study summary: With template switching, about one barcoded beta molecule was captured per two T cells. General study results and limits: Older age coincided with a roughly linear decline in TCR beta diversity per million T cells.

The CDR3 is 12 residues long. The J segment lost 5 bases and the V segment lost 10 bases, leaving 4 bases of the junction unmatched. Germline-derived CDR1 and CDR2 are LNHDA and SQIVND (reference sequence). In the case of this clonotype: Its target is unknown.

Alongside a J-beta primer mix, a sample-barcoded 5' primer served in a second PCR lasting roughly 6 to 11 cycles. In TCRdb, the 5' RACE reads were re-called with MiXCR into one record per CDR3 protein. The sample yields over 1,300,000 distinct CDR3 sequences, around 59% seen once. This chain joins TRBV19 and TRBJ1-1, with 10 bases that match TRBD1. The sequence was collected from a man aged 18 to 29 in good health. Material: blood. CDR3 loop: CATSDRGTEAFF. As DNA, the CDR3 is TGTGCCACCTCGGACAGGGGGACTGAAGCTTTCTTT.